This TCR beta chain was obtained from a study of shared clonotypes between healthy human individuals (dated by TCRdb to about 2020). In terms of the full investigation: Two women and three men aged 18 to 49 years were included in the cohort. Between about 0.85 and 8.9 billion PBMCs per donor were obtained by leukapheresis. To estimate repertoire size and how much clonotype sharing occurs between individuals, the study deeply sequenced the blood TCR repertoires of about 5 healthy adults. For each donor, CD4 naive and CD4 memory were each given three plates, CD8 naive was given two plates, and CD8 memory was given one plate. Different laboratories and diverse techniques were used to prepare libraries and sequence TCR repertoires, to increase sequencing depth and limit assay-specific biases.

The CDR3 spans 15 residues, from the cysteine through the phenylalanine. Of all the DNA, just the CDR3 is kept, 45 bases in frame from base 1. V loses 4 bases, J loses 5 bases, and the germline ends lie 17 bases apart. Looking up the germline V gene yields CDR1 LGHNA and CDR2 YSLEER. For the CD8 naive samples, CD45RO-negative cells were positively selected for CCR7, yielding a CD45RA+CCR7+ population from which TemRA cells were excluded. Healthy HIV-negative adults with no recently reported acute infections or vaccinations were included as donors. Every donor was a Caucasian adult residing in Nashville, Tennessee, USA. Blood was obtained by leukapheresis, after which PBMCs were separated by Ficoll-Histopaque density gradient centrifugation and cryopreserved in liquid nitrogen vapor phase. Purity and quantity of every magnetically sorted T cell population were checked by analytical flow cytometry. Genomic DNA was isolated from every sorted fraction and measured by UV absorbance on a Nanodrop 2000c.

Beyond this particular receptor, the publication reports: Because the study included a small number of donors, the genetic and exposure-history diversity represented was limited. Only blood was sampled, and tissue TCR repertoires likely differ from those in blood. Higher generation probabilities were observed for clonotypes shared by all four sorted-subset donors than for non-shared clonotypes. Roughly 5% of naive CD4, more than 3% of naive CD8, approximately 2.2% of memory CD4, and 0.35% to 0.5% of memory CD8 clonotypes were shared across a few donors. Larger estimated clonotype richness was generally found for naive subsets than for memory subsets. Rarefaction of sorted-subset datasets indicated incomplete sequencing despite the large sequencing depth. Pairwise subsampling indicated that sequencing depth was expected to affect the degree of clonotype sharing among donors.

Using the deep immunoSEQ assay, multiplex PCR amplified TCR CDR3 regions from genomic DNA. Genomic DNA extracted from each cell subset was distributed evenly over all wells of several immunoSEQ 96-well plates, and each plate served as one replicate. For sorted subsets, about 200 ng genomic DNA, equal to 25,000 to 35,000 T cell genomes, was loaded into each replicate PCR. Purified libraries were quantified with a Qubit 3.0 fluorometer, sized on a Bioanalyzer 2100, and re-quantified with the KAPA Library Quantification kit. Each immunoSEQ 96-well plate was sequenced on its own single-read 150-cycle Illumina NextSeq 550 flow cell. Processing in the source paper ran as follows. Because only junctional sequences without quality scores were contained in the immunoSEQ output, filtering matching that applied to full-length reads could not be performed. Sequences were annotated with PyIR, a Python wrapper for IgBLAST v1.9, and V/J genes and CDR3 were assigned using IMGT germline references. Reads with weak V/J assignments (E-value above 1e-6), missing CDR3, stop codons, out-of-frame junctions, or ambiguous translated residues were removed. A V3J clonotype was defined by an identical inferred V gene, J gene, and CDR3 amino acid sequence. Percentage overlap between repertoires was computed as shared unique clonotypes divided by the size of the smaller repertoire. Repertoire richness was assessed with RTK rarefaction, the Chao1 estimator, and Recon v2.1 estimates of unobserved clonotypes. Generation probabilities were computed with OLGA for all TCRbeta clonotypes obtained by the gDNA method from several donors. TCRdb stores this immuneACCESS table with in-frame sequences only. Part of the clones is absent; in the studies checked, under half of the shortfall reflects unresolved V genes, and no reason is known for the rest. V, J and clone size were drawn from that table, and D and trimming were deduced from the DNA. This sample has some 2.1 million clones in its table, and just under 95% of those were observed once. Together, the top ten hold 1.1% of the sample.

In this sample, this clone turned up a few times. No antigen is known for it. Per-base qualities were not stored, and no clone one base away is much larger. The sequence was collected from a young man in good health. The chain is encoded by TRBV4-3 joined to TRBJ2-5; the D region may be TRBD1 or TRBD2, each matching 6 bases equally. Sample: naive CD8+ T cells sorted from blood. The cell subset or site label for this specimen denotes: CD45RA+CCR7+. The nucleotide sequence is given as TGCGCCAGCAGCCGGGGGGCGGCGTGGGAGGAGACCCAGTACTTC. The resulting protein is CASSRGAAWEETQYF.